Listed below are T cell receptor beta chains from one sample, sequenced in a study of shared clonotypes between healthy human individuals. Clones were read by immunoSEQ multiplex PCR, and TCRdb kept only the in-frame ones, dropping some. The data show about 460,000 clones, over 60% seen once. Sequenced: PBMCs. These receptors originate from a woman in her thirties or forties in good health. Some clones in this sample may be carry-over from other donors' samples. CDR3s include the opening cysteine and the closing phenylalanine or tryptophan. The D gene is left open where the match is weak. Rows give clone size only sometimes, using once, few, many, or a class for an expanded clone.

cdr3_aa cdr3_nt clone_size d_call j_call v_call cdr3_length
CASSIGGLAGALDEQFF TGTGCCAGTAGTATAGGAGGACTAGCGGGAGCCCTCGATGAGCAGTTCTTC . TRBD2 TRBJ2-1 TRBV19 17
CSVVRDLGTDTQYF TGCAGCGTTGTCAGGGATTTGGGCACAGATACGCAGTATTTT . . TRBJ2-3 TRBV29-1 14
CASSLGGTHTDTQYF TGTGCCAGCAGCTTAGGCGGGACACACACAGATACGCAGTATTTT once . TRBJ2-3 TRBV7-2 15
CASSNLYGYTF TGTGCCAGTAGTAACCTCTATGGCTACACCTTC . . TRBJ1-2 TRBV19 11
CASSLDMSSYNEQFF TGTGCCAGCAGCTTAGACATGAGCTCCTACAATGAGCAGTTCTTC . . TRBJ2-1 TRBV7-2 15
CASSIGPGGSYTF TGTGCCAGTAGTATAGGGCCAGGGGGGAGCTACACCTTC . TRBD1 TRBJ1-2 TRBV19 13
CASLANAYEQYF TGTGCCAGCCTAGCTAATGCCTACGAGCAGTACTTC . . TRBJ2-7 TRBV2 12
CASSSQGDQPQHF TGTGCCAGCAGCTCCCAGGGGGATCAGCCCCAGCATTTT . TRBD1 TRBJ1-5 TRBV7-2 13
CASSLGGSQETQYF TGTGCCAGCAGCTTAGGTGGCAGCCAAGAGACCCAGTACTTC . . TRBJ2-5 TRBV7-2 14
CASSLRGGLEAFF TGCGCCAGCAGCTTGCGTGGGGGCCTTGAAGCTTTCTTT medium-sized . TRBJ1-1 TRBV5-1 13
CATSRDIQLNSNQPQHF TGTGCCACCAGCAGAGATATACAGTTAAATAGCAATCAGCCCCAGCATTTT . . TRBJ1-5 TRBV15 17
CATSRGRGSVSETQYF TGTGCCACCAGCAGGGGCCGCGGTTCAGTGTCAGAGACCCAGTACTTC . . TRBJ2-5 TRBV15 16
CSAVGAEQYF TGCAGTGCCGTCGGGGCAGAGCAGTACTTC . . TRBJ2-7 TRBV20-1 10
CASSNYGVSSYEQYF TGTGCCAGCAGCAATTACGGGGTTAGCTCCTACGAGCAGTACTTC . . TRBJ2-7 TRBV7-9 15
CASTGASGNTIYF TGTGCCTCGACAGGGGCATCTGGAAACACCATATATTTT . TRBD1 TRBJ1-3 TRBV30 13
CANNRLAGAYEQYF TGTGCCAACAATCGACTAGCGGGAGCTTACGAGCAGTACTTC once TRBD2 TRBJ2-7 TRBV6-4 14
CASRDGAHYEQYF TGTGCCAGCAGGGACGGGGCCCACTACGAGCAGTACTTC . . TRBJ2-7 TRBV7-9 13
CAGTGTVGGYEQYF TGCGCCGGCACAGGGACGGTTGGGGGCTACGAGCAGTACTTC . . TRBJ2-7 TRBV10-1 14
CASMIARLTGELFF TGTGCCAGCATGATAGCCCGTCTTACCGGGGAGCTGTTTTTT . . TRBJ2-2 TRBV6-5 14
CASSVVAGGRTGELFF TGTGCCAGCAGCGTAGTGGCAGGGGGCAGAACCGGGGAGCTGTTTTTT once TRBD1 TRBJ2-2 TRBV9 16
CATGAGTSGGKEQYF TGTGCCACGGGGGCCGGGACTAGCGGGGGAAAGGAGCAGTACTTC . TRBD2 TRBJ2-7 TRBV30 15
CASSRRTVGRETQYF TGTGCCAGCAGCCGAAGGACCGTGGGACGAGAGACCCAGTACTTC . . TRBJ2-5 TRBV11-2 15
CASSQSGLPGGTEAFF TGTGCCAGCAGTCAGTCGGGACTCCCAGGGGGCACTGAAGCTTTCTTT . TRBD1 TRBJ1-1 TRBV27 16
CASSLAVGYEQYF TGTGCCAGCAGCTTGGCCGTCGGCTACGAGCAGTACTTC few . TRBJ2-7 TRBV5-6 13
CASSTNPERQKLFF TGTGCCAGTAGTACAAATCCGGAGAGGCAAAAACTGTTTTTT few . TRBJ1-4 TRBV19 14
CASSLGQGSVVGTNTEAFF TGCGCCAGCAGCCTGGGACAGGGATCCGTGGTAGGGACGAACACTGAAGCTTTCTTT . TRBD1 TRBJ1-1 TRBV5-1 19
CSVARTSGPSSYNEQFF TGCAGCGTTGCCAGAACTAGCGGGCCAAGCTCCTACAATGAGCAGTTCTTC once TRBD2 TRBJ2-1 TRBV29-1 17
CASRGAFESDTQYF TGTGCCAGCAGAGGCGCTTTCGAGTCAGATACGCAGTATTTC . . TRBJ2-3 TRBV2 14
CASSYQGATYNEQFF TGTGCCAGCAGCTACCAGGGGGCTACCTACAATGAGCAGTTCTTC . TRBD1 TRBJ2-1 TRBV7-9 15
CASSLVLAGDYNEQFF TGCGCCAGCAGCTTGGTCTTAGCGGGAGACTACAATGAGCAGTTCTTC . TRBD2 TRBJ2-1 TRBV5-1 16
CASSRGSGYSYNEQFF TGTGCCAGCAGCCGCGGTAGCGGCTACTCCTACAATGAGCAGTTCTTC . . TRBJ2-1 TRBV2 16
CATSRGQGRYNEQFF TGTGCCACCAGCAGGGGACAGGGGAGATACAATGAGCAGTTCTTC . TRBD1 TRBJ2-1 TRBV15 15
CASSEAHSGAYEQYF TGTGCCAGCAGTGAAGCACACAGTGGGGCCTACGAGCAGTACTTC . . TRBJ2-7 TRBV6-1 15
CASSLDWTGQYF TGTGCCAGCAGCTTAGATTGGACAGGGCAGTATTTT few TRBD1 TRBJ2-3 TRBV11-2 12
CASSGDRRYGYTF TGTGCCAGCAGCGGAGACAGACGGTATGGCTACACCTTC . . TRBJ1-2 TRBV7-2 13
CATSGQGNTGELFF TGTGCCACCAGCGGACAGGGGAACACCGGGGAGCTGTTTTTT . TRBD1 TRBJ2-2 TRBV15 14
CAIKGAGQETQYF TGTGCCATCAAGGGGGCAGGCCAAGAGACCCAGTACTTC . TRBD1 TRBJ2-5 TRBV10-3 13
CASTEGTGLFYEQYF TGCGCCAGCACCGAAGGGACAGGGTTATTCTACGAGCAGTACTTC . TRBD1 TRBJ2-7 TRBV5-1 15
CASSLVEDREETQYF TGTGCCAGCAGCTTAGTAGAAGACAGGGAAGAGACCCAGTACTTC . TRBD1 TRBJ2-5 TRBV11-2 15
CASRGGANEKLFF TGTGCCAGCAGAGGGGGTGCTAATGAAAAACTGTTTTTT . . TRBJ1-4 TRBV28 13
CAWSTGANVLTF TGTGCCTGGTCGACTGGGGCCAACGTCCTGACTTTC . . TRBJ2-6 TRBV30 12
CASSTLAGAVEQFF TGTGCCAGCAGCACGCTAGCGGGAGCGGTTGAGCAGTTCTTC few TRBD2 TRBJ2-1 TRBV7-6 14
CASSAAGSGDTQYF TGTGCCAGCAGCGCGGCGGGCTCCGGAGATACGCAGTATTTT . . TRBJ2-3 TRBV5-8 14
CASSLLILAGKRSNQPQHF TGTGCCAGCAGTCTTCTCATATTAGCGGGGAAACGTAGCAATCAGCCCCAGCATTTT . . TRBJ1-5 TRBV28 19
CASSLVGQGGDEQFF TGTGCCAGCAGCTTGGTGGGACAGGGGGGGGATGAGCAGTTCTTC . TRBD1 TRBJ2-1 TRBV5-6 15
CASNPWGLSTGELFF TGCGCCAGCAATCCGTGGGGGTTGTCCACCGGGGAGCTGTTTTTT . . TRBJ2-2 TRBV5-1 15
CASSQGTRPLLNEQLF TGTGCCAGCAGTCAAGGTACGCGGCCTCTTCTAAATGAGCAGCTCTTC . . TRBJ2-1 TRBV11-2 16
CASSATPPVDGYTF TGTGCCAGCAGCGCAACTCCACCGGTAGATGGTTACACCTTC . . TRBJ1-2 TRBV7-2 14
CAWSVGQYYTDTQYF TGTGCCTGGAGTGTAGGACAGTACTACACAGATACGCAGTATTTT . . TRBJ2-3 TRBV30 15
CASSSGTRTPQETQYF TGTGCCAGCAGCTCCGGGACAAGGACCCCGCAAGAGACCCAGTACTTC . . TRBJ2-5 TRBV2 16
CASSPSTDTGELFF TGTGCCAGCAGTCCCTCGACAGACACCGGGGAGCTGTTTTTT . . TRBJ2-2 TRBV6-4 14
CASSLLQGAVHEQYF TGTGCCAGCAGCTTACTACAGGGGGCCGTCCACGAGCAGTACTTC . TRBD1 TRBJ2-7 TRBV7-2 15
CASSLAIPGQIGGYTF TGCGCCAGCAGCTTGGCGATTCCGGGACAGATCGGTGGCTACACCTTC few TRBD1 TRBJ1-2 TRBV5-1 16
CASSHLGDIITNEQFF TGTGCCAGCAGCCATCTGGGGGACATTATTACCAATGAGCAGTTCTTC . . TRBJ2-1 TRBV4-2 16
CASRNGLAGNEQFF TGTGCCAGCAGAAACGGACTAGCGGGGAATGAGCAGTTCTTC . TRBD2 TRBJ2-1 TRBV2 14
CASTLQGANEQFF TGCGCCAGCACCTTACAGGGGGCCAATGAGCAGTTCTTC . TRBD1 TRBJ2-1 TRBV5-1 13